One and the same sample provided the 9 T cell receptor beta chains below, sequenced in a study of PD-L1 blockade in urothelial cancer. As to time point: pretreatment peripheral blood. Sequencing was performed with immunoSEQ multiplex PCR; in TCRdb, only in-frame clones are kept and a portion is missing. The profile covers about 63,000 clones, with 81% appearing a single time and roughly 5% taken by the ten largest. The sequencing here drew on PBMCs, taken around atezolizumab (anti-PD-L1) treatment. These TCRs come from a man in his sixties or seventies with urothelial cancer.

The V call is TRBV6-1, the J call TRBJ2-3, with 9 nucleotides matching TRBD2. V was pared by 7 bases and J by 4 bases, with 9 bases of the junction left unmatched. Germline-derived CDR1 and CDR2 are MNHNS and SASEGT. The CDR3 runs 15 residues. The CDR3 loop is CASKDRPSGADTQYF. The CDR3, as DNA: TGTGCCAGCAAGGATCGGCCTAGCGGGGCAGATACGCAGTATTTT.

The chain is built from TRBV7-9 and TRBJ2-7; D perhaps matches TRBD2 (5 bases). The length of the CDR3 is 12 residues. The germline V gene has CDR1 SEHNR and CDR2 FQNEAQ (reference sequence). The V end lost 5 bases, the J end lost 6 bases, and 11 bases lay between the germline ends. CDR3 amino acids: CASSITSVEQYF. DNA for the CDR3: TGTGCCAGCAGCATTACTAGTGTCGAGCAGTACTTC.

The gene calls are TRBV30 and TRBJ1-1; D remains ambiguous. Trimming took off 5 bases at V and 1 base at J, with 14 bases between the two ends. Germline CDR1 and CDR2: GTSNPN and SVGIG (reference sequence). This CDR3 contains 14 residues. CDR3 residues: CAWAPTGSNTEAFF. As DNA, the CDR3 is TGTGCCTGGGCCCCGACCGGGTCGAACACTGAAGCTTTCTTT. The variable domain in full, with the rest retrieved from reference TRBV30 and TRBJ1-1, is SQTIHQWPATLVQPVGSPLSLECTVEGTSNPNLYWYRQAAGRGLQLLFYSVGIGQISSEVPQNLSASRPQDRQFILSSKKLLLSDSGFYLCAWAPTGSNTEAFFGQGTRLTVV.

This sequence joins TRBV25-1 and TRBJ2-6, with D possibly TRBD2 on 5 matching bases. The CDR3 sequence is 13 residues long. V was cut by 6 bases and J by 2 bases, with 5 bases left in between. Germline CDR1 is MGHDK and CDR2 is SYGVNS. The CDR3 reads CASRRAGANVLTF. Written as DNA, the CDR3 is TGTGCCAGCAGGCGGGCTGGGGCCAACGTCCTGACTTTC.

This clone was seen once. The chain employs TRBV19 and TRBJ1-1, with 8 nucleotides matching TRBD1. CDR3 length: 15 residues. The J segment lost 4 bases and the V segment lost 6 bases, leaving 10 bases of the junction unmatched. The germline CDR1 and CDR2 sequences are LNHDA and SQIVND (reference sequence). CDR3 sequence: CASRGRVDRGTEAFF. The CDR3 DNA is TGTGCCAGTAGGGGAAGAGTAGACAGGGGCACTGAAGCTTTCTTT.

The chain joins TRBV7-2 to TRBJ1-6, with TRBD1 as a possible D gene (5 bases). The germline V gene has CDR1 SGHTA and CDR2 FQGNSA. CDR3 size: 17 residues. V was trimmed by 5 bases and J by 8 bases, leaving 22 bases between them. The CDR3 DNA reads as TGTGCCAGCAGCCCCTGGTTGGGCTTGGGGGGGGATTCACCCCTCCACTTT. This gives the protein CASSPWLGLGGDSPLHF.

The chain carries TRBV30 and TRBJ1-5, with TRBD1 as a possible D gene (6 bases). Trimming stripped 0 bases from V and 5 bases from J, with 8 bases between. CDR3 length: 13 residues. Germline CDR1 reads GTSNPN; CDR2 reads SVGIG (reference sequence). The DNA of the CDR3 is TGTGCCTGGAGTGTGGCAGGGGATCAGCCCCAGCATTTT. Its protein is CAWSVAGDQPQHF.

This clone was recorded only once. The chain is built from TRBV19 and TRBJ2-7, with D perhaps TRBD1 (6 bases). CDR1 and CDR2 (germline): LNHDA, SQIVND (reference sequence). This CDR3 has 13 residues. Trimming stripped 6 bases from V and 3 bases from J, with 12 bases between. CDR3 in DNA: TGTGCCAGTAGCTCCGGACAGTTCTACGAGCAGTACTTC. Encoded protein: CASSSGQFYEQYF.

This chain joins TRBV6-5 and TRBJ2-1, with a weak D call TRBD1 (6 bases). This CDR3 has 15 residues. Trimming removed 2 bases at V and 9 bases at J, with 17 bases between. Germline values: CDR1 MNHEY, CDR2 SVGAGI. The CDR3 is CASSYRGTPRSEQFF. For the CDR3, the DNA is TGTGCCAGCAGTTACAGGGGGACACCTCGTAGTGAGCAGTTCTTC.